Listed below are T cell receptor beta chains from one sample, sequenced in a study of blood T cell repertoires in COVID-19. The repertoire was sequenced with immunoSEQ multiplex PCR; TCRdb's copy has only in-frame clones and lacks some. Of roughly 80,000 clones in the sample, 70% to 90% were seen once. Sequencing was carried out using peripheral blood. The receptor set was obtained from a man older than 75 in a cohort sampled during active COVID-19. Each CDR3 is given with its conserved first and last residue. The D gene is left open where the match is weak. Not all rows give a size; the values are once, few, many and, for expanded clones, a class.

abundance	d_gene	v_gene	j_gene	CDR3aa	CDR3nt
.	.	TRBV19	TRBJ1-4	CASSFQIDEKLFF	TGTGCCAGTAGTTTCCAGATCGATGAAAAACTGTTTTTT
.	.	TRBV19	TRBJ2-5	CASNPQGTQETQYF	TGTGCCAGTAATCCCCAGGGCACCCAAGAGACCCAGTACTTC
.	TRBD1	TRBV7-6	TRBJ2-2	CASSGTGGSTGELFF	TGTGCCAGCAGCGGCACAGGGGGTAGTACCGGGGAGCTGTTTTTT
.	.	TRBV2	TRBJ2-2	CASRQADTGELFF	TGTGCCAGCAGACAGGCGGACACCGGGGAGCTGTTTTTT
.	.	TRBV6-5	TRBJ2-5	CASQVDFAQETQYF	TGTGCCAGTCAAGTGGACTTTGCCCAAGAGACCCAGTACTTC
.	TRBD2	TRBV10-2	TRBJ2-5	CASSLSSGGGNQETQYF	TGCGCCAGCAGTTTGTCTAGCGGGGGGGGAAACCAAGAGACCCAGTACTTC
.	TRBD1	TRBV19	TRBJ2-3	CASSVPWTGGGTDTQYF	TGTGCCAGTAGTGTTCCCTGGACAGGGGGAGGCACAGATACGCAGTATTTT
.	.	TRBV18	TRBJ1-1	CASSQGGKDTEAFF	TGTGCCAGCTCACAGGGGGGGAAGGACACTGAAGCTTTCTTT
.	TRBD1	TRBV6-5	TRBJ1-2	CASSSYRGPNYGYTF	TGTGCCAGCAGTTCATACAGGGGACCTAACTATGGCTACACCTTC
.	.	TRBV5-1	TRBJ1-2	CASSPWQGKGGYTF	TGCGCCAGCAGCCCCTGGCAGGGAAAAGGTGGCTACACCTTC
.	.	TRBV27	TRBJ2-1	CASSPSWGGWGRAGSYNEQFF	TGTGCCAGCAGCCCGAGTTGGGGGGGCTGGGGGCGGGCGGGGTCCTACAATGAGCAGTTCTTC
.	.	TRBV25-1	TRBJ2-1	CASSVSAPSYNEQFF	TGTGCCAGCAGTGTATCAGCGCCTTCCTACAATGAGCAGTTCTTC
.	.	TRBV7-9	TRBJ1-2	CASRGSSNYGYTF	TGTGCCAGCAGGGGGAGCTCAAACTATGGCTACACCTTC
once	.	TRBV6-1	TRBJ1-1	CASSDQGINTEAFF	TGTGCCAGCAGTGACCAGGGGATAAACACTGAAGCTTTCTTT
.	.	TRBV5-4	TRBJ2-1	CASSRTGPGYNEQFF	TGTGCCAGCAGCAGAACAGGGCCGGGCTACAATGAGCAGTTCTTC
few	.	TRBV6-5	TRBJ1-1	CASSYSRETEAFF	TGTGCCAGCAGTTACTCGAGGGAAACTGAAGCTTTCTTT
.	.	TRBV7-2	TRBJ2-4	CASSPPGHRNIQYF	TGTGCCAGCAGTCCCCCCGGACACCGAAACATTCAGTACTTC
once	TRBD1	TRBV6-5	TRBJ1-2	CASIRAGQGDYTF	TGTGCCAGCATTAGAGCGGGACAGGGGGACTACACCTTC
.	TRBD2	TRBV19	TRBJ2-3	CASSITAGGRGDTQYF	TGTGCCAGTAGTATTACAGCGGGGGGGCGAGGAGATACGCAGTATTTT
.	TRBD1	TRBV5-1	TRBJ1-4	CASSGGQGVGEKLFF	TGCGCCAGCAGCGGGGGACAGGGGGTAGGGGAAAAACTGTTTTTT